The clone carrying this TCR beta chain was observed a few times. Its antigen is currently unknown. These data are taken from a study of blood T cells in healthy people across ages. Across the whole study: Template switching caught about one barcoded beta molecule for each two T cells.

The V gene's germline CDR1 is SQVTM and CDR2 ANQGSEA. This CDR3 spans 12 amino acids. Deletions cut 0 bases from V and 11 bases from J, with 11 bases between. Study findings and constraints: Long-lived donors had more naive CD4+ cells and higher diversity than aged donors.

Next came a second PCR, run for roughly 7 to 12 cycles, which used a sample-barcoded 5' primer along with a J-beta primer mix. Each sample yielded at least 3 million CDR3-containing paired-end reads. One entry per CDR3 protein, called by TCRdb with MiXCR from the 5' RACE reads. The repertoire consists of 1.2 million to 1.5 million distinct CDR3 sequences, with roughly 60% occurring once and the leading ten covering 6.5% to 8.5%. The sample consisted of blood. This chain links TRBV29-1 with TRBJ2-4; weak D call: TRBD1 (5 bases). The receptor was derived from a man between 18 and 35 years old in good health. The CDR3 reads CSVEDWGQVQYF. CDR3 bases: TGCAGCGTTGAAGATTGGGGCCAGGTTCAGTACTTC. Full variable domain (missing parts from reference TRBV29-1 and TRBJ2-4): SAVISQKPSRDICQRGTSLTIQCQVDSQVTMMFWYRQQPGQSLTLIATANQGSEATYESGFVIDKFPISRPNLTFSTLTVSNMSPEDSSIYLCSVEDWGQVQYFGAGTRLSVL.